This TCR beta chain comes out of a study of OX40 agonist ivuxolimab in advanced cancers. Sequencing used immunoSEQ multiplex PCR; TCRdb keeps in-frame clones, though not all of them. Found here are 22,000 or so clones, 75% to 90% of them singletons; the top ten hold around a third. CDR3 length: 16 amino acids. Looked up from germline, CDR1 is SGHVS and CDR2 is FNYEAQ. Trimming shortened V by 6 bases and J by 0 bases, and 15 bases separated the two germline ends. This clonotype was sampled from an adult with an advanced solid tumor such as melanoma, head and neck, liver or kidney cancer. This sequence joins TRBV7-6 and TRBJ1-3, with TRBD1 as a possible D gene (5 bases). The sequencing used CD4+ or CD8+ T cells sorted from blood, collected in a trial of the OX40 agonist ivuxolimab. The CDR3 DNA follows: TGTGCCAGCAGTTCGGCCGGGACCCTCTCTGGAAACACCATATATTTT. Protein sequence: CASSSAGTLSGNTIYF. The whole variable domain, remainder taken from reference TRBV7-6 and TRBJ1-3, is GAGVSQSPRYKVTKRGQDVALRCDPISGHVSLYWYRQALGQGPEFLTYFNYEAQQDKSGLPNDRFSAERPEGSISTLTIQRTEQRDSAMYRCASSSAGTLSGNTIYFGEGSWLTVV.